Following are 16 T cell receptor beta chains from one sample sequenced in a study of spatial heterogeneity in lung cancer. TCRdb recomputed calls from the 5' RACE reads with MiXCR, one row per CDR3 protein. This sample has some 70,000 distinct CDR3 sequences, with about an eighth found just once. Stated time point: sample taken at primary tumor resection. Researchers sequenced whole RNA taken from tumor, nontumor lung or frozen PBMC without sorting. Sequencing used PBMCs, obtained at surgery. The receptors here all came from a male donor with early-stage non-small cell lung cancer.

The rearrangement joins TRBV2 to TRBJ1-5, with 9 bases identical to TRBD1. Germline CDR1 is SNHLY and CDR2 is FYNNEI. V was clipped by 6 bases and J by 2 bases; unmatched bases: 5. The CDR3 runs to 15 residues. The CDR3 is CASRETGGGNQPQHF. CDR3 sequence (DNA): TGTGCCAGCAGGGAGACAGGGGGTGGCAATCAGCCCCAGCATTTT.

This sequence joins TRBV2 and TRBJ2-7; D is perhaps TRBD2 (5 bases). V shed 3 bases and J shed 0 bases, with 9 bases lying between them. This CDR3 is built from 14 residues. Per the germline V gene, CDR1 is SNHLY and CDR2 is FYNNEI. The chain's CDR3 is CASSENRDSYEQYF. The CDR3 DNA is TGTGCCAGCAGTGAGAACCGGGACTCCTACGAGCAGTACTTC.

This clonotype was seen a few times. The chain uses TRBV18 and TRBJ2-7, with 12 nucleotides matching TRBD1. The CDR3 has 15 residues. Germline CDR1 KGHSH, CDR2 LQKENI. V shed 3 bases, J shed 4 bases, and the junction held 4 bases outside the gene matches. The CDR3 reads CASSPGTGGGYEQYF. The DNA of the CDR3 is TGTGCCAGCTCACCGGGGACAGGGGGCGGGTACGAGCAGTACTTC.

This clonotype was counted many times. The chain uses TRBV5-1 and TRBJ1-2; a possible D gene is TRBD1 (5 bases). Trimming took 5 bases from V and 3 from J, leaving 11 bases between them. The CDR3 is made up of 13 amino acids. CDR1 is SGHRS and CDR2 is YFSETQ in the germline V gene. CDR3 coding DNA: TGCGCCAGCAGTCTTCGGGGCGACTATGGCTACACCTTC. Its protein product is CASSLRGDYGYTF.

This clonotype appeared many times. In DNA form, the CDR3 reads TGCAGCGTTGTAAAGGACCGAGCGGACACTGAAGCTTTCTTT. Translating it yields CSVVKDRADTEAFF. The gene calls are TRBV29-1 and TRBJ1-1; D remains unclear. Germline V gene data show CDR1 as SQVTM and CDR2 as ANQGSEA. Deletions cut 4 bases from V and 3 bases from J, with 15 bases between. CDR3 length: 14 residues.

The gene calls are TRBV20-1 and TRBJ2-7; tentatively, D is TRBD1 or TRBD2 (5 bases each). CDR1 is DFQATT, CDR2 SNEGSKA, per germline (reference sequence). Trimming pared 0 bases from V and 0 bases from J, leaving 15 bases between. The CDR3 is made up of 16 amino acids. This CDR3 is CSARDSSGTVSYEQYF. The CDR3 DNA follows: TGCAGTGCTAGAGATAGTTCCGGGACCGTCTCCTACGAGCAGTACTTC.

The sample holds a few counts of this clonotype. The CDR3, as DNA: TGTGCCAGCAGCGTAACCCAAGCGGGACACCCGCCCTACGAGCAGTACTTC. This encodes CASSVTQAGHPPYEQYF. The rearrangement uses TRBV9 and TRBJ2-7, with D perhaps TRBD2 (7 bases). Trimming shortened V by 1 base and J by 2 bases, and 19 bases separated the two germline ends. The germline CDR1 and CDR2 sequences are SGDLS and YYNGEE. The CDR3 covers 17 residues. Full variable domain (rest looked up from reference TRBV9 and TRBJ2-7): DSGVTQTPKHLITATGQRVTLRCSPRSGDLSVYWYQQSLDQGLQFLIQYYNGEERAKGNILERFSAQQFPDLHSELNLSSLELGDSALYFCASSVTQAGHPPYEQYFGPGTRLTVT.

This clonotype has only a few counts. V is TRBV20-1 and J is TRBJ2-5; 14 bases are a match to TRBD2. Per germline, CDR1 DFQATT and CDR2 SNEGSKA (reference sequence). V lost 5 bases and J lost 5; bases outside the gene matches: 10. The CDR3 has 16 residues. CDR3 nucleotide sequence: TGCAGTGCTCCCCTGACTAGCGGGAGGGCCGGTGAGACCCAGTACTTC. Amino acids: CSAPLTSGRAGETQYF.

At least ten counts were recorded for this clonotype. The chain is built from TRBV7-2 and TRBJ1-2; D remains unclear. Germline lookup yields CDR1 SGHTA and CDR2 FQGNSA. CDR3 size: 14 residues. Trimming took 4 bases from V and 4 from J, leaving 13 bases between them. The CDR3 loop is CASSSTGSSYGYTF. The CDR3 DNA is TGTGCCAGCAGCTCCACGGGGTCCTCCTATGGCTACACCTTC. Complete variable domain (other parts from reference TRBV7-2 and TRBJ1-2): GAGVSQSPSNKVTEKGKDVELRCDPISGHTALYWYRQSLGQGLEFLIYFQGNSAPDKSGLPSDRFSAERTGGSVSTLTIQRTQQEDSAVYLCASSSTGSSYGYTFGSGTRLTVV.

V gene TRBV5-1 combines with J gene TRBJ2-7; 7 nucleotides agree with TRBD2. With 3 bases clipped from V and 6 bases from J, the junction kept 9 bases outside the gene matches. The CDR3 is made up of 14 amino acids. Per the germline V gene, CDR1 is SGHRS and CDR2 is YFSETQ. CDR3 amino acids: CASSSTSGGSEQYF. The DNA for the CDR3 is TGCGCCAGCAGCTCCACGTCGGGCGGGAGCGAGCAGTACTTC.

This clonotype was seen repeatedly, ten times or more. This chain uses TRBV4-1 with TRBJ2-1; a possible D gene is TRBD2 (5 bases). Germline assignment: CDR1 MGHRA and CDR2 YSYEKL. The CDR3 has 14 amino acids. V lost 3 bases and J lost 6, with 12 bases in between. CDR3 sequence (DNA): TGCGCCAGCAGCCAGGCTGACTACTCCAATGAGCAGTTCTTC. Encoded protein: CASSQADYSNEQFF.

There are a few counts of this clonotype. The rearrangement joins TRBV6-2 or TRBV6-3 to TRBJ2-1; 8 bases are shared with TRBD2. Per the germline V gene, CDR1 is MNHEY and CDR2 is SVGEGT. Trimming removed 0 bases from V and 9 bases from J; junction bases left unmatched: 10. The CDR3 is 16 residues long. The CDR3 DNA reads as TGTGCCAGCAGTTACTCCAGGGGCGGGAGGAAGGGTGAGCAGTTCTTC. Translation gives CASSYSRGGRKGEQFF.

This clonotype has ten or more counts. CDR3 in amino acids: CASSFQRIGYEQYF. The CDR3 bases are TGTGCCAGCAGCTTCCAGCGGATAGGCTACGAGCAGTACTTC. V usage is TRBV11-1 and J usage is TRBJ2-7; possibly TRBD2 for D (5 bases). This CDR3 region has 14 residues. V was trimmed by 3 bases and J by 3 bases, leaving 12 bases between them. Germline CDR1 SGHAT, CDR2 FQDESV (reference sequence).

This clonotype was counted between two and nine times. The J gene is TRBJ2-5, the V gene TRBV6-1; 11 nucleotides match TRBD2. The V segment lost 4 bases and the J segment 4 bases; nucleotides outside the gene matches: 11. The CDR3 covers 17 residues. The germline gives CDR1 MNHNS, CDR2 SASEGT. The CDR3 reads CASSALASGGFGETQYF. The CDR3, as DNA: TGTGCCAGCAGTGCACTCGCTAGCGGGGGGTTCGGAGAGACCCAGTACTTC.

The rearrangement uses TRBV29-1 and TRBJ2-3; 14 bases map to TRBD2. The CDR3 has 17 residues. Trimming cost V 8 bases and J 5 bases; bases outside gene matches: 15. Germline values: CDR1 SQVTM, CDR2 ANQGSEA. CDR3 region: CSINSGTSGSGGDTQYF. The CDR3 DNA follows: TGCAGCATTAATTCCGGGACTAGCGGGAGTGGGGGAGATACGCAGTATTTT.

The CDR3 spells CASSQPTGTGGAQPQHF. In DNA form, the CDR3 reads TGCGCCAGCAGCCAGCCCACCGGGACAGGGGGAGCACAGCCCCAGCATTTT. This rearrangement joins TRBV23-1 to TRBJ1-5; 11 bases match TRBD1. TRBV23-1 is an ORF, and what it does is uncertain. The CDR3 consists of 17 residues. With 6 bases clipped from V and 7 bases from J, the junction kept 14 bases outside the gene matches.